This passage covers 17 T cell receptor beta chains from one sample sequenced in a study of blood T cell repertoires in COVID-19. Assay: immunoSEQ multiplex PCR; the TCRdb copy retains only in-frame clones and omits some. The sample includes 100,000 or so clones, about nine tenths of them seen just once. The source material was peripheral blood. The receptors stem from a man in his fifties with acute or convalescent COVID-19.

The chain uses TRBV7-2 and TRBJ2-1; 7 nucleotides match TRBD1. The CDR3 length is 14 residues. Germline loops: CDR1 SGHTA, CDR2 FQGNSA. The trim removed 5 bases at V and 7 bases at J, leaving 8 bases unmatched. In DNA form, the CDR3 reads TGTGCCAGCAGCCCCAAGACAGGGTGGAATGAGCAGTTCTTC. It is translated as CASSPKTGWNEQFF.

The chain is built from TRBV27 and TRBJ2-1, with 16 positions matching TRBD2. The J segment lost 3 bases and the V segment lost 6 bases, leaving 5 bases of the junction unmatched. The CDR3 extends over 17 amino acids. From germline, CDR1 is MNHEY and CDR2 SMNVEV (reference sequence). The CDR3 coding sequence is TGTGCCAGCAGCGGGACTAGCGGGGGGGCCCTCTACAATGAGCAGTTCTTC. Encoded protein: CASSGTSGGALYNEQFF.

This chain links TRBV5-6 with TRBJ1-5; 8 nucleotides match TRBD1. The CDR3 totals 16 residues. V trimming: 1 base; J trimming: 2 bases; junction bases outside the gene matches: 5. CDR1 and CDR2 from the germline V gene are SGHDT and YYEEEE. The CDR3 here is CASSLYGQGGNQPQHF. CDR3 coding DNA: TGTGCCAGCAGCTTGTATGGACAGGGAGGCAATCAGCCCCAGCATTTT. Together with reference TRBV5-6 and TRBJ1-5, the CDR3 gives the full variable domain: DAGVTQSPTHLIKTRGQQVTLRCSPKSGHDTVSWYQQALGQGPQFIFQYYEEEERQRGNFPDRFSGHQFPNYSSELNVNALLLGDSALYLCASSLYGQGGNQPQHFGDGTRLSIL.

The chain uses TRBV2 and TRBJ1-1, with D hard to call. CDR1 and CDR2 (germline): SNHLY, FYNNEI. Trimming took off 6 bases at V and 0 bases at J, with 14 bases between the two ends. This CDR3 has 15 residues. The CDR3 nucleotides read TGTGCCAGCAGGGGCCATCGAAAAATGAACACTGAAGCTTTCTTT. It is translated as CASRGHRKMNTEAFF.

The J gene is TRBJ1-1, the V gene TRBV27; D is perhaps TRBD1 (5 bases). CDR1 MNHEY and CDR2 SMNVEV come from the germline V gene (reference sequence). The V end was cut by 3 bases, the J end by 7 bases, with 12 bases between. The CDR3 totals 13 residues. CDR3 bases: TGTGCCAGCAGTTTCACCAGGGCTGATGAAGCTTTCTTT. It is translated as CASSFTRADEAFF.

CDR3 sequence (DNA): TGTGCCAGCAGCCCATCCGGGACAGGGGGTGCTTTCTTT. Translating it yields CASSPSGTGGAFF. The chain has TRBV9 and TRBJ1-1; 11 positions agree with TRBD1. This CDR3 is 13 amino acids long. CDR1 is SGDLS and CDR2 is YYNGEE in the germline V gene. The trim removed 4 bases at V and 11 bases at J, leaving 7 bases unmatched.

J is TRBJ1-3 and V is TRBV29-1, with D perhaps matching TRBD1 (5 bases). The germline V gene has CDR1 SQVTM and CDR2 ANQGSEA. The CDR3 totals 14 residues. Trimming took 4 bases from V and 0 from J, leaving 10 bases between them. The CDR3 nucleotides are TGCAGCGTTGCCGACAGCTACTCTGGAAACACCATATATTTT. Protein sequence: CSVADSYSGNTIYF. The complete variable domain, with remaining parts taken from reference TRBV29-1 and TRBJ1-3, reads SAVISQKPSRDICQRGTSLTIQCQVDSQVTMMFWYRQQPGQSLTLIATANQGSEATYESGFVIDKFPISRPNLTFSTLTVSNMSPEDSSIYLCSVADSYSGNTIYFGEGSWLTVV.

The genes are TRBV5-6 and TRBJ2-7, with TRBD1 identical over 9 bases. The CDR3 is made up of 14 amino acids. CDR1 is SGHDT, CDR2 YYEEEE, per germline. The V segment lost 3 bases and the J segment 6 bases; nucleotides outside the gene matches: 7. CDR3 DNA: TGTGCCAGCAGCTCTCGGGACAGGGACTCCGAGCAGTACTTC. Residues: CASSSRDRDSEQYF. Full variable domain (missing parts from reference TRBV5-6 and TRBJ2-7): DAGVTQSPTHLIKTRGQQVTLRCSPKSGHDTVSWYQQALGQGPQFIFQYYEEEERQRGNFPDRFSGHQFPNYSSELNVNALLLGDSALYLCASSSRDRDSEQYFGPGTRLTVT.

The chain uses TRBV18 and TRBJ1-5, with D maybe TRBD1 (6 bases). V was trimmed by 0 bases and J by 6 bases, leaving 15 bases between them. This CDR3 is 16 amino acids long. Germline loops: CDR1 KGHSH, CDR2 LQKENI. The CDR3 here is CASSPPGVQGGQPQHF. Written as DNA, the CDR3 is TGTGCCAGCTCACCACCGGGGGTACAGGGTGGTCAGCCCCAGCATTTT.

The chain couples TRBV4-2 to TRBJ2-1; D unresolved. The CDR3 runs 18 residues. V shed 0 bases and J shed 9 bases, with 24 bases lying between them. Germline V gene data show CDR1 as LGHNA and CDR2 as YNFKEQ. The chain's CDR3 is CASSQESGFRIGFFEQFF. The CDR3 nucleotides are TGTGCCAGCAGCCAAGAATCAGGATTTAGAATTGGCTTCTTTGAGCAGTTCTTC.

The chain combines TRBV2 with TRBJ1-1, with 12 bases identical to TRBD1. CDR3 length equals 17 residues. Per the germline V gene, CDR1 is SNHLY and CDR2 is FYNNEI. Trimming took 6 bases from V and 8 from J; bases not matched to a gene: 16. In DNA form, the CDR3 reads TGTGCCAGCAGGCCCGGGACAGGGGGCTCGGCCTTGAGAGAAGCTTTCTTT. Amino acid sequence: CASRPGTGGSALREAFF.

This chain connects TRBV9 to TRBJ2-7; D possibly corresponds to TRBD2 (6 bases). Looked up from germline, CDR1 is SGDLS and CDR2 is YYNGEE. The CDR3 has 14 amino acids. Trimming took off 2 bases at V and 3 bases at J, with 12 bases between the two ends. Here the CDR3 reads CASSVSGEGYEQYF. The DNA for the CDR3 is TGTGCCAGCAGCGTTAGCGGCGAAGGCTACGAGCAGTACTTC.

This sequence joins TRBV16 and TRBJ2-5; D may be TRBD2 (5 bases). This CDR3 is built from 13 residues. Germline V CDR1 and CDR2: KGHSY, FQNENV. V lost 3 bases and J 8 bases, leaving 13 bases between the germline ends. The CDR3 loop is CASSQPGLHTQYF. In DNA form, the CDR3 reads TGTGCCAGCAGCCAGCCCGGACTCCATACCCAGTACTTC.

The V and J genes are TRBV9 and TRBJ1-2; 7 nucleotides align to TRBD1. This CDR3 region has 13 residues. Germline CDR1 and CDR2: SGDLS and YYNGEE. Trimming took 3 bases from V and 7 from J; bases not matched to a gene: 6. The CDR3 loop is CASSETGARGYTF. The CDR3 coding sequence is TGTGCCAGCAGCGAAACAGGGGCGCGTGGCTACACCTTC.

This clone was seen a few times. The rearrangement joins TRBV19 to TRBJ1-2, with 8 bases identical to TRBD1. The V segment lost 6 bases and the J segment 7 bases; nucleotides outside the gene matches: 10. This CDR3 has 14 residues. The germline gives CDR1 LNHDA, CDR2 SQIVND (reference sequence). CDR3 nucleotide sequence: TGTGCCAGTAGAAGTACAGGACAGGGTCGTGGCTACACCTTC. Its protein is CASRSTGQGRGYTF.

This clone was observed once. Here the CDR3 reads CSARAENTIYF. The CDR3 DNA sequence: TGCAGTGCTAGAGCGGAGAACACCATATATTTT. The chain has TRBV20-1 and TRBJ1-3; D unclear. This CDR3 is built from 11 residues. Germline lookup yields CDR1 DFQATT and CDR2 SNEGSKA (reference sequence). With 1 base removed from V and 7 bases from J, the gap between germline ends came to 5 bases.

The chain employs TRBV7-9 and TRBJ2-1; 9 nucleotides align to TRBD1. This CDR3 has 16 amino acids. The V and J ends lost 5 bases and 0 bases, in that order; junction bases with no gene match: 5. CDR1 is SEHNR, CDR2 FQNEAQ, per germline (reference sequence). The CDR3 nucleotides read TGTGCCAGCAGCCGGGACAGGGCGAGCTCCTACAATGAGCAGTTCTTC. Its protein is CASSRDRASSYNEQFF.